This T cell receptor beta chain was sequenced during a study of PD-L1 blockade in urothelial cancer. Whole-study context: At 6 weeks and at 3 weeks (second dose) after treatment start, blood was analyzed. Counts from blood samples showed a median of roughly 140,000 T cells. Study-wide results and caveats: By 3 weeks, tumor-associated blood clones had expanded more in durable-benefit patients.

V was shortened by 2 bases and J by 0 bases, with 11 bases between the two germline ends. Germline lookup yields CDR1 LGHNA and CDR2 YSLEER. The CDR3 extends over 15 amino acids. Time point described: peripheral blood 6 weeks after treatment start. Each patient contributed between 1 and 8 total time points of blood mononuclear cells, pretreatment and during treatment. About this clone: Its matching antigen is unknown.

Data came from immunoSEQ multiplex PCR; TCRdb stores just in-frame clones and leaves some out. The profile shows about 39,000 clones, roughly 82% of them singletons. The rearrangement joins TRBV4-3 to TRBJ2-7; possibly TRBD1 for D (5 bases). The sequencing here drew on PBMCs, taken around atezolizumab (anti-PD-L1) treatment. This receptor was identified in a middle-aged man with urothelial cancer. The CDR3 loop reads CASSQSQGASYEQYF. DNA of the CDR3: TGCGCCAGCAGCCAATCCCAGGGTGCCTCCTACGAGCAGTACTTC.